The present T cell receptor (beta chain) was sequenced within a study of blood T cell repertoires in COVID-19. In the original analysis: Estimation of nucleated cell counts relied on the amplification of reference gene primers. The data were produced by immunoSEQ multiplex PCR, yet TCRdb's version contains in-frame clones alone and is incomplete. V, J and clone size were drawn from that table, and D and trimming were deduced from the DNA. Altogether more than 80,000 clones are present, approximately 88% being singletons, with the ten largest covering 31%. This sequence was found in a woman older than 75 with active or convalescent COVID-19. Input material: peripheral blood.

In DNA, the CDR3 is TGCAGTGCTAGTCCCGCCAGGGGGGCGGACACCATATATTTT. Translating gives CSASPARGADTIYF. This rearrangement joins TRBV20-1 to TRBJ1-3, with 7 bases matching TRBD1. This CDR3 region has 14 residues. Germline CDR1 reads DFQATT; CDR2 reads SNEGSKA (reference sequence). The V segment lost 3 bases and the J segment 8 bases; nucleotides outside the gene matches: 10.